The clone carrying this T cell receptor (beta chain) was counted a single time. TCRdb's table, derived via immunoSEQ multiplex PCR, lists solely in-frame clones and lacks some. The repertoire holds around 230,000 clones, 75% to 90% seen once, with 3% to 4.5% in the top ten. The data originate from a study of blood T cell repertoires in COVID-19. Study information: T cells, B-cell-depleted T cells, or PBMCs supplied cDNA or gDNA.

Cohort placement rested on clinical history that participants reported themselves. Trimming stripped 4 bases from V and 3 bases from J, with 14 bases between. The CDR3 sequence is 15 residues long. Per germline, CDR1 SGHKS and CDR2 YYEKEE (reference sequence). The chain employs TRBV5-5 and TRBJ2-1; tentatively, D is TRBD1 (6 bases). The sample was PBMCs or T cells enriched from blood (not recorded which). This sequence was found in a middle-aged woman with acute COVID-19. The CDR3 loop is CASSRLDSDYNEQFF. DNA for the CDR3: TGTGCCAGCAGCAGACTGGACAGCGACTACAATGAGCAGTTCTTC.